This entry lists 29 T cell receptor beta chains sequenced from one sample in a study of T cell clones after liver transplantation. Measured with immunoSEQ multiplex PCR; TCRdb has only the in-frame clones, and not every one. The sample yields roughly 53,000 clones, 60% to 80% seen once. Sequencing used CD4+ T cells from blood, obtained at the 22-month timepoint. These receptors came from a human patient who received a liver transplant. Some of the T cells might come from the graft donor.

The table lists this clone with many counts. This chain uses TRBV6-4 with TRBJ2-3, with TRBD1 identical over 7 bases. Germline V gene sequence: CDR1 MRHNA, CDR2 SNTAGT. The CDR3 consists of 15 residues. The V segment lost 8 bases and the J segment 0 bases; nucleotides outside the gene matches: 8. CDR3 bases: TGTGCCAGCCGACGACGGGACAGAAGCACAGATACGCAGTATTTT. Translated: CASRRRDRSTDTQYF.

The rearrangement joins TRBV15 to TRBJ1-2; D may be TRBD1 (6 bases). Germline V gene sequence: CDR1 LNHNV, CDR2 YYDKDF (reference sequence). CDR3 length equals 15 residues. Trimming took off 1 base at V and 7 bases at J, with 16 bases between the two ends. CDR3 nucleotide sequence: TGTGCCACCAGCAGAGCCCGTCAGGGGACGGGTGGCTACACCTTC. It yields the protein CATSRARQGTGGYTF. Full variable domain (rest looked up from reference TRBV15 and TRBJ1-2): DAMVIQNPRYQVTQFGKPVTLSCSQTLNHNVMYWYQQKSSQAPKLLFHYYDKDFNNEADTPDNFQSRRPNTSFCFLDIRSPGLGDTAMYLCATSRARQGTGGYTFGSGTRLTVV.

The chain recombines TRBV5-4 with TRBJ1-1; 9 bases agree with TRBD1. The CDR3 consists of 14 residues. After removal of 4 bases from V and 5 bases from J, the junction contained 6 bases not matched to a gene. Germline assignment: CDR1 SGHNT and CDR2 YYREEE (reference sequence). CDR3 region: CASSLRDRETEAFF. DNA of the CDR3: TGTGCCAGCAGCCTCCGGGACAGGGAAACTGAAGCTTTCTTT.

The chain has TRBV19 and TRBJ1-1; the match to TRBD1 covers 7 bases. This CDR3 region has 14 residues. The V and J ends lost 5 bases and 5 bases, in that order; junction bases with no gene match: 8. Germline values: CDR1 LNHDA, CDR2 SQIVND (reference sequence). In DNA form, the CDR3 reads TGTGCCAGTAGTGCGACAGGGTATGGAACTGAAGCTTTCTTT. Translated, it gives CASSATGYGTEAFF.

The chain combines TRBV7-9 with TRBJ2-7; D is ambiguous. Germline loops: CDR1 SEHNR, CDR2 FQNEAQ (reference sequence). Trimming took 3 bases from V and 2 from J, leaving 11 bases between them. The CDR3 contains 14 residues. This CDR3 is CASSFGPGAYEQYF. The CDR3 bases are TGTGCCAGCAGCTTCGGCCCGGGCGCCTACGAGCAGTACTTC. The entire variable domain, with the rest obtained from reference TRBV7-9 and TRBJ2-7, is as follows: DTGVSQNPRHKITKRGQNVTFRCDPISEHNRLYWYRQTLGQGPEFLTYFQNEAQLEKSRLLSDRFSAERPKGSFSTLEIQRTEQGDSAMYLCASSFGPGAYEQYFGPGTRLTVT.

This clone appeared many times. The chain joins TRBV9 to TRBJ1-6; D gene uncertain. The germline gives CDR1 SGDLS, CDR2 YYNGEE. The V gene lost 4 bases and the J gene lost 5 bases, with 10 bases spanning the gap. This CDR3 is 14 amino acids long. CDR3 region: CASSLQSHNSPLHF. CDR3 DNA: TGTGCCAGCAGCCTCCAGTCGCATAATTCACCCCTCCACTTT. The entire variable domain, with the rest obtained from reference TRBV9 and TRBJ1-6, is as follows: DSGVTQTPKHLITATGQRVTLRCSPRSGDLSVYWYQQSLDQGLQFLIQYYNGEERAKGNILERFSAQQFPDLHSELNLSSLELGDSALYFCASSLQSHNSPLHFGNGTRLTVT.

The V call is TRBV29-1, the J call TRBJ2-6; possibly TRBD1 for D (6 bases). Germline assignment: CDR1 SQVTM and CDR2 ANQGSEA. The CDR3 has 13 residues. Trimming cost V 5 bases and J 2 bases, with 7 bases left between them. The CDR3 is CSVTGPGANVLTF. CDR3 DNA: TGCAGCGTTACAGGGCCTGGGGCCAACGTCCTGACTTTC.

The V call is TRBV7-6, the J call TRBJ1-3; the D is unclear. The CDR3 sequence is 15 residues long. The germline V and J ends were trimmed by 2 bases and 0 bases, with 8 bases remaining between them. CDR1 is SGHVS and CDR2 is FNYEAQ in the germline V gene. CDR3 sequence reads: CASSLFLSSGNTIYF. CDR3 coding DNA: TGTGCCAGCAGCTTATTTCTGAGCTCTGGAAACACCATATATTTT.

The rearrangement uses TRBV5-4 and TRBJ2-2, with 12 bases aligning to TRBD2. Germline-derived CDR1 and CDR2 are SGHNT and YYREEE (reference sequence). J was trimmed by 5 bases and V by 4 bases; bases with no gene match: 6. The CDR3 covers 16 residues. The CDR3 DNA follows: TGTGCCAGCAGCCTCCGACTAGCGGGGGTTACCGGGGAGCTGTTTTTT. Translation gives CASSLRLAGVTGELFF.

The CDR3 loop reads CASSTLTGSNTEAFF. The CDR3 DNA sequence: TGTGCCAGCAGCACATTGACAGGATCGAACACTGAAGCTTTCTTT. The chain carries TRBV11-2 and TRBJ1-1, with D possibly TRBD1 on 6 matching bases. The CDR3 sequence is 15 residues long. Between the trimmed V and J ends, which lost 5 bases and 1 base, there was a span of 14 bases. Germline CDR1 and CDR2: SGHAT and FQNNGV.

This clone appeared a few times. The chain combines TRBV18 with TRBJ1-5; no clear D. V was clipped by 1 base and J by 3 bases, with 7 bases between them. The CDR3 consists of 14 residues. Germline CDR1 reads KGHSH; CDR2 reads LQKENI. The CDR3 DNA reads as TGTGCCAGCTCACCACTCCGGGACAATCAGCCCCAGCATTTT. It encodes CASSPLRDNQPQHF.

This chain connects TRBV2 to TRBJ2-3, with 8 bases that match TRBD2. Germline-derived CDR1 and CDR2 are SNHLY and FYNNEI. The trim removed 7 bases at V and 2 bases at J, leaving 5 bases unmatched. The length of the CDR3 is 14 residues. In DNA, the CDR3 is TGTGCCAGCAAGTTAGCGGGGCACACAGATACGCAGTATTTT. Amino acids: CASKLAGHTDTQYF.

A few counts support this clone. V gene TRBV9 combines with J gene TRBJ2-7; TRBD2 matches at 9 bases. The CDR3 consists of 16 residues. Germline values: CDR1 SGDLS, CDR2 YYNGEE. V lost 3 bases, J lost 13 bases, and 20 bases stayed unmatched. In DNA, the CDR3 is TGTGCCAGCAGCGCCTCGTCAGGTAGGACTAGCGCCTTTTTATACTTC. Amino acid sequence: CASSASSGRTSAFLYF. The full variable domain, completed using reference TRBV9 and TRBJ2-7, is DSGVTQTPKHLITATGQRVTLRCSPRSGDLSVYWYQQSLDQGLQFLIQYYNGEERAKGNILERFSAQQFPDLHSELNLSSLELGDSALYFCASSASSGRTSAFLYFGPGTRLTVT.

The rearrangement joins TRBV6-6 to TRBJ2-7; D gene unclear. This CDR3 spans 11 amino acids. Germline CDR1 MNHNY, CDR2 SVGAGI (reference sequence). The V gene lost 3 bases and the J gene lost 5 bases, with 5 bases spanning the gap. For the CDR3, the DNA is TGTGCCAGCAGTTATACCGACGAGCAGTACTTC. Its translation: CASSYTDEQYF.

This clone was counted only a few times. This chain connects TRBV30 to TRBJ1-4; D not certain. The ends were cut back, 4 bases at V and 7 bases at J, with 10 bases in the middle. The CDR3 is made up of 12 amino acids. Germline V gives CDR1 GTSNPN, CDR2 SVGIG (reference sequence). The CDR3 DNA reads TGTGCCTGGACCTTCCCGGGTGAAAAACTGTTTTTT. It is translated as CAWTFPGEKLFF.

The genes are TRBV6-1 and TRBJ2-5, with a weak D call TRBD2 (5 bases). This CDR3 is 14 amino acids long. CDR1 and CDR2 from the germline V gene are MNHNS and SASEGT. The ends were cut back, 5 bases at V and 6 bases at J, with 16 bases in the middle. The CDR3 DNA reads as TGTGCCAGCAGTTCCAGCGCGGGCCGACAGACCCAGTACTTC. Its protein is CASSSSAGRQTQYF.

As DNA, the CDR3 is TGTGCCAGCAGCTACCAACAGGGGCCTGGCTATGGCTACACCTTC. Residues: CASSYQQGPGYGYTF. The chain combines TRBV7-2 with TRBJ1-2, with 7 bases aligning to TRBD1. This CDR3 spans 15 amino acids. Trimming at V came to 4 bases and at J to 4 bases, leaving 9 bases not matched to a gene. Germline CDR1 is SGHTA and CDR2 is FQGNSA.

The V and J genes are TRBV4-1 and TRBJ1-6; tentative D call: TRBD1 (5 bases). Trimming took 0 bases from V and 0 from J, leaving 12 bases between them. The CDR3 runs 18 residues. The germline V gene encodes CDR1 MGHRA and CDR2 YSYEKL. CDR3 loop: CASSQDLPRVSYNSPLHF. The DNA for the CDR3 is TGCGCCAGCAGCCAAGATCTCCCCAGGGTCTCCTATAATTCACCCCTCCACTTT.

The gene calls are TRBV28 and TRBJ2-5; TRBD2 matches at 10 bases. Losses at the gene ends were 6 bases for V and 5 bases for J; bases not matched to a gene: 6. Germline values: CDR1 MDHEN, CDR2 SYDVKM. This CDR3 is 14 amino acids long. CDR3 residues: CASRLAGGRETQYF. The CDR3 DNA sequence: TGTGCCAGCAGGTTAGCGGGGGGCCGGGAGACCCAGTACTTC.

This sequence joins TRBV5-1 and TRBJ1-2; D gene unclear. Per germline, CDR1 SGHRS and CDR2 YFSETQ. The CDR3 length is 15 residues. V lost 3 bases and J 0 bases, leaving 12 bases between the germline ends. DNA for the CDR3: TGCGCCAGCAGCTCCTGGGAGGGCTCTAACTATGGCTACACCTTC. It is translated as CASSSWEGSNYGYTF.

This sequence joins TRBV18 and TRBJ1-2, with TRBD1 matching 8 bases. Trimming cost V 1 base and J 3 bases; bases outside gene matches: 7. This CDR3 region has 16 residues. CDR1 and CDR2 (germline): KGHSH, LQKENI. Here the CDR3 reads CASSPRGTGNDYGYTF. DNA for the CDR3: TGTGCCAGCTCACCACGAGGGACAGGCAATGACTATGGCTACACCTTC. Variable domain in full (rest from reference TRBV18 and TRBJ1-2): NAGVMQNPRHLVRRRGQEARLRCSPMKGHSHVYWYRQLPEEGLKFMVYLQKENIIDESGMPKERFSAEFPKEGPSILRIQQVVRGDSAAYFCASSPRGTGNDYGYTFGSGTRLTVV.

In this sample, this clone turned up once. The chain joins TRBV2 to TRBJ1-4; a possible D gene is TRBD1 (5 bases). The germline gives CDR1 SNHLY, CDR2 FYNNEI. Trimming pared 7 bases from V and 0 bases from J, leaving 9 bases between. CDR3 length: 14 amino acids. CDR3 nucleotide sequence: TGTGCCAGCATCGGGGGGTCAACTAATGAAAAACTGTTTTTT. Its translation: CASIGGSTNEKLFF. Supplemented by reference TRBV2 and TRBJ1-4, the full variable domain reads EPEVTQTPSHQVTQMGQEVILRCVPISNHLYFYWYRQILGQKVEFLVSFYNNEISEKSEIFDDQFSVERPDGSNFTLKIRSTKLEDSAMYFCASIGGSTNEKLFFGSGTQLSVL.

This sequence joins TRBV28 and TRBJ1-2, with D possibly matching TRBD1 (6 bases). The germline gives CDR1 MDHEN, CDR2 SYDVKM. V lost 8 bases and J 4 bases, leaving 11 bases between the germline ends. The CDR3 runs 12 residues. CDR3 bases: TGTGCCAGCGGAACAGGGACCTATGGCTACACCTTC. Translating it yields CASGTGTYGYTF.

This clone was detected a few times. This chain links TRBV2 with TRBJ1-6; tentative D call: TRBD1 (5 bases). The CDR3 length is 14 residues. The V and J ends lost 8 bases and 9 bases respectively, with 17 bases between them. CDR1 SNHLY and CDR2 FYNNEI come from the germline V gene. CDR3 protein: CASREQGVGSPLHF. CDR3 DNA: TGTGCCAGCCGAGAGCAGGGTGTGGGTTCACCCCTCCACTTT.

The chain carries TRBV28 and TRBJ1-4; D perhaps matches TRBD1 (6 bases). The V end was cut by 5 bases, the J end by 4 bases, with 14 bases between. Germline V gene sequence: CDR1 MDHEN, CDR2 SYDVKM. The CDR3 is made up of 15 amino acids. DNA of the CDR3: TGTGCCAGCAGTGAGCGGACAGTACTTAATGAAAAACTGTTTTTT. Its protein product is CASSERTVLNEKLFF.

V usage is TRBV19 and J usage is TRBJ2-2, with 11 bases lining up with TRBD2. J was trimmed by 5 bases and V by 4 bases; bases with no gene match: 3. The CDR3 contains 15 residues. Germline CDR1 and CDR2: LNHDA and SQIVND (reference sequence). CDR3 residues: CASSKRLAGTGELFF. In DNA, the CDR3 is TGTGCCAGTAGTAAAAGACTAGCGGGGACCGGGGAGCTGTTTTTT.

The rearrangement uses TRBV4-2 and TRBJ2-3, with TRBD2 matching over 7 bases. The ends lost 6 bases at V and 3 bases at J; junction bases unmatched: 9. In germline, CDR1 is LGHNA, CDR2 YNFKEQ. This CDR3 has 15 amino acids. DNA for the CDR3: TGTGCCAGCAGTCGGGACCCCGGGGGGACAGATACGCAGTATTTT. Translating it yields CASSRDPGGTDTQYF.

The chain uses TRBV5-4 and TRBJ1-4; maybe TRBD1 (6 bases). Germline loops: CDR1 SGHNT, CDR2 YYREEE (reference sequence). Trimming pared 4 bases from V and 3 bases from J, leaving 16 bases between. The CDR3 extends over 16 amino acids. In nucleotides, the CDR3 is TGTGCCAGCAGCCCTGATTCGCCAGGGGCTAATGAAAAACTGTTTTTT. This sequence encodes CASSPDSPGANEKLFF. Using reference TRBV5-4 and TRBJ1-4 for the parts outside the CDR3, the full variable domain is ETGVTQSPTHLIKTRGQQVTLRCSSQSGHNTVSWYQQALGQGPQFIFQYYREEENGRGNFPPRFSGLQFPNYSSELNVNALELDDSALYLCASSPDSPGANEKLFFGSGTQLSVL.

This rearrangement joins TRBV28 to TRBJ1-4; maybe TRBD1 (5 bases). This CDR3 is built from 16 residues. The V gene lost 5 bases and the J gene lost 8 bases, with 21 bases spanning the gap. Germline V gene sequence: CDR1 MDHEN, CDR2 SYDVKM. CDR3 in DNA: TGTGCCAGCAGTCCCCCGGGGCAGGGTATGGGAGAAAAACTGTTTTTT. Its translation is CASSPPGQGMGEKLFF.